Listed here are 27 T cell receptor beta chains from one sample, sequenced in a study of shared clonotypes between healthy human individuals. Naive CD8 cells, CD45RO-negative and positively selected for CCR7, excluded terminally differentiated effector memory CD45RA+ cells. Sequencing was performed with immunoSEQ multiplex PCR; in TCRdb, only in-frame clones are kept and a portion is missing. The sample shows about 2.2 million clones, over 85% of them seen only once. The material sequenced was naive CD8+ T cells from PBMCs. All receptors come from a man aged 18 to 29 in good health. Some clones in this sample may be carry-over from other donors' samples.

As regards this clone: Other nucleotide sequences in the sample specify the same CDR3. The CDR3 DNA reads TGTGCCAGCAGCACGGGGACAGAGAAAAACAATGAGCAGTTCTTC. Translation gives CASSTGTEKNNEQFF. V gene TRBV28 combines with J gene TRBJ2-1, with TRBD1 matching 7 bases. Germline V lookup: CDR1 MDHEN, CDR2 SYDVKM. The length of the CDR3 is 15 residues. V lost 6 bases to trimming and J lost 5 bases; unmatched junction nucleotides: 10.

The chain employs TRBV4-1 and TRBJ2-1, with D unresolved. The CDR3 has 14 residues. Per the germline V gene, CDR1 is MGHRA and CDR2 is YSYEKL. Between the trimmed V and J ends, which lost 0 bases and 8 bases, there was a span of 11 bases. In DNA, the CDR3 is TGCGCCAGCAGCCAAGATTGGAGTCGCGATGAGCAGTTCTTC. Translating gives CASSQDWSRDEQFF.

This rearrangement joins TRBV7-2 to TRBJ2-7, with D possibly being TRBD2 (5 bases). The germline V and J ends were trimmed by 1 base and 5 bases, with 15 bases remaining between them. The CDR3 is 15 residues long. Germline assignment: CDR1 SGHTA and CDR2 FQGNSA. In DNA form, the CDR3 reads TGTGCCAGCAGCTTAGTGCGCTGGGAGTCGAACGAGCAGTACTTC. Its protein is CASSLVRWESNEQYF.

The V and J genes are TRBV10-3 and TRBJ2-1; 7 nucleotides agree with TRBD2. This CDR3 has 14 residues. Germline values: CDR1 ENHRY, CDR2 SYGVKD. The J segment lost 6 bases and the V segment lost 4 bases, leaving 6 bases of the junction unmatched. CDR3 in DNA: TGTGCCATCAGTGCGGCGGGAGCGGCCAATGAGCAGTTCTTC. It codes for CAISAAGAANEQFF.

The chain has TRBV9 and TRBJ1-1, with D tentatively TRBD1 (6 bases). This CDR3 contains 15 residues. Trimming left V 3 bases short and J 1 base short, with 13 bases between. In germline, CDR1 is SGDLS, CDR2 YYNGEE. The CDR3 bases are TGTGCCAGCAGCGCATACGGACAGCCGAACACTGAAGCTTTCTTT. Translating it yields CASSAYGQPNTEAFF.

This clone was seen a few times. The gene calls are TRBV28 and TRBJ1-1; D unclear. Trimming removed 5 bases at V and 5 bases at J, with 12 bases between. This CDR3 region has 13 residues. The V gene's germline CDR1 is MDHEN and CDR2 SYDVKM. CDR3 sequence: CASSPQPETEAFF. Here the CDR3 DNA reads TGTGCCAGCAGTCCACAGCCGGAGACTGAAGCTTTCTTT.

The gene calls are TRBV28 and TRBJ2-1; 7 bases are shared with TRBD2. The CDR3 loop spans 16 amino acids. V was pared by 2 bases and J by 1 base, with 5 bases of the junction left unmatched. From germline, CDR1 is MDHEN and CDR2 SYDVKM. The CDR3 region is CASSLHPSGSYNEQFF. DNA for the CDR3: TGTGCCAGCAGTTTACATCCTAGCGGATCCTACAATGAGCAGTTCTTC.

The chain links TRBV9 to TRBJ2-3; 10 nucleotides align to TRBD2. V lost 4 bases and J lost 2; bases outside the gene matches: 7. Germline V gives CDR1 SGDLS, CDR2 YYNGEE. CDR3 length: 16 residues. CDR3 sequence reads: CASSFRLAGSTDTQYF. In nucleotides, the CDR3 is TGTGCCAGCAGCTTTAGACTAGCGGGTTCCACAGATACGCAGTATTTT.

The chain links TRBV11-2 to TRBJ2-5; tentatively, D is TRBD2 (5 bases). This CDR3 comprises 15 residues. V lost 5 bases and J lost 1, with 14 bases in between. Germline CDR1 is SGHAT and CDR2 is FQNNGV. The CDR3 DNA follows: TGTGCCAGCAGCCTCAAGTGGAGCGGCCAAGAGACCCAGTACTTC. This codes for CASSLKWSGQETQYF.

This chain links TRBV6-1 with TRBJ1-1; D may be TRBD1 (6 bases). From germline, CDR1 is MNHNS and CDR2 SASEGT. This CDR3 spans 14 amino acids. V lost 3 bases and J lost 6, with 14 bases in between. The CDR3 sequence is CASSEGGRVAEAFF. As DNA, the CDR3 is TGTGCCAGCAGTGAGGGGGGCCGGGTGGCTGAAGCTTTCTTT.

The chain is built from TRBV27 and TRBJ2-7, with 10 bases identical to TRBD1. CDR1 and CDR2 (germline): MNHEY, SMNVEV (reference sequence). J lost 5 bases, V lost 5 bases, and 12 bases had no gene match. The CDR3 has 16 amino acids. The CDR3 DNA follows: TGTGCCAGCAGTGGACAAGACAGGGGGCGCGCCCACGAGCAGTACTTC. It codes for CASSGQDRGRAHEQYF.

This chain uses TRBV28 with TRBJ2-1; D gene unclear. Germline CDR1 and CDR2: MDHEN and SYDVKM. Trimming left V 6 bases short and J 2 bases short, with 20 bases between. This CDR3 has 17 amino acids. CDR3 DNA: TGTGCCAGCAGACACCTACGTGAGGATATAACCTACAATGAGCAGTTCTTC. It yields the protein CASRHLREDITYNEQFF.

The V and J genes are TRBV29-1 and TRBJ2-3, with unresolved D. Germline loops: CDR1 SQVTM, CDR2 ANQGSEA. Deletions cut 5 bases from V and 2 bases from J, with 11 bases between. The CDR3 covers 13 residues. CDR3 region: CSVPQPITDTQYF. The CDR3 coding sequence is TGCAGCGTTCCACAGCCCATCACAGATACGCAGTATTTT.

This sequence joins TRBV7-9 and TRBJ2-1; D might be TRBD2 (5 bases). This CDR3 comprises 15 residues. V lost 1 base, J lost 15 bases, and 22 bases lay in between. In germline, CDR1 is SEHNR, CDR2 FQNEAQ (reference sequence). The CDR3 loop reads CASSLVNSPPHGGFF. The CDR3 coding sequence is TGTGCCAGCAGCTTAGTGAACAGCCCACCCCATGGAGGGTTCTTC.

With regard to this clone: Other DNA sequences from this sample encode an identical CDR3 as well. This chain links TRBV19 with TRBJ2-7; D call uncertain. The germline V and J ends were trimmed by 0 bases and 2 bases, with 8 bases remaining between them. This CDR3 comprises 14 residues. Per the germline V gene, CDR1 is LNHDA and CDR2 is SQIVND (reference sequence). The CDR3 DNA reads TGTGCCAGTAGTATAGATTCAGAAACCTACGAGCAGTACTTC. This gives the protein CASSIDSETYEQYF.

The gene calls are TRBV5-1 and TRBJ2-6; D may match TRBD1 or TRBD2 (6 bases each). CDR1 and CDR2 (germline): SGHRS, YFSETQ. V was cut by 4 bases and J by 6 bases, with 17 bases left in between. The CDR3 covers 16 residues. The CDR3 is CASSPRPGALANVLTF. The CDR3, as DNA: TGCGCCAGCAGCCCGCGGCCGGGGGCCTTGGCCAACGTCCTGACTTTC.

The chain has TRBV7-3 and TRBJ1-1, with D uncertain. CDR1 SGHTA and CDR2 FQGTGA come from the germline V gene. CDR3 length: 13 amino acids. Trimming took off 4 bases at V and 5 bases at J, with 11 bases between the two ends. CDR3 DNA: TGTGCCAGCAGCTCTGCCCCCTTAACTGAAGCTTTCTTT. Translated: CASSSAPLTEAFF.

The chain joins TRBV11-2 to TRBJ2-1; 10 bases are a match to TRBD1. CDR3 length: 17 residues. Germline trimming cut 1 base from V and 7 bases from J; bases unmatched to any gene: 10. Germline CDR1 reads SGHAT; CDR2 reads FQNNGV. The CDR3: CASSLVPMTGGGNEQFF. In DNA form, the CDR3 reads TGTGCCAGCAGCTTAGTCCCGATGACAGGGGGCGGGAATGAGCAGTTCTTC.

V is TRBV27 and J is TRBJ2-3, with a tentative D call TRBD1 (6 bases). The CDR3 runs 16 residues. The germline V gene encodes CDR1 MNHEY and CDR2 SMNVEV (reference sequence). Trimming pared 5 bases from V and 6 bases from J, leaving 21 bases between. The CDR3 nucleotides are TGTGCCAGCAGTGTACTTATGGACACAGGGCCGGATACGCAGTATTTT. It translates to CASSVLMDTGPDTQYF.

As regards this clone: The same CDR3 can be traced to other DNA sequences in this sample. The rearrangement joins TRBV30 to TRBJ2-7; D unresolved. There are 11 residues in the CDR3. V lost 2 bases and J lost 4, with 6 bases in between. Germline CDR1 reads GTSNPN; CDR2 reads SVGIG (reference sequence). The DNA of the CDR3 is TGTGCCTGGAGTCTTTCTTACGAGCAGTACTTC. Protein: CAWSLSYEQYF.

The chain has TRBV18 and TRBJ2-7; TRBD1 is a possible D gene (5 bases). Germline V lookup: CDR1 KGHSH, CDR2 LQKENI. The CDR3 has 15 residues. Trimming cost V 3 bases and J 4 bases, with 16 bases left between them. CDR3 DNA: TGTGCCAGCTCACCGGCGGAACAGGCCCCATACGAGCAGTACTTC. As protein: CASSPAEQAPYEQYF.

The chain combines TRBV6-6 with TRBJ1-2; the D is unclear. Germline V lookup: CDR1 MNHNY, CDR2 SVGAGI (reference sequence). This CDR3 region has 14 residues. Trimming cost V 2 bases and J 5 bases, with 12 bases left between them. Here the CDR3 DNA reads TGTGCCAGCAGTTACGACCTGGCCGAGTATGGCTACACCTTC. As protein: CASSYDLAEYGYTF.

This sequence joins TRBV7-9 and TRBJ2-7; D is unresolved. Trimming removed 7 bases at V and 4 bases at J, with 14 bases between. The CDR3 contains 13 residues. Germline assignment: CDR1 SEHNR and CDR2 FQNEAQ (reference sequence). The CDR3 loop reads CASMGVTSYEQYF. The CDR3 nucleotides are TGTGCCAGCATGGGTGTCACGTCTTACGAGCAGTACTTC.

This chain's CDR3 is CASSYSTDTQYF. The DNA of the CDR3 is TGTGCCAGCAGTTACAGCACAGATACGCAGTATTTT. V is TRBV27 and J is TRBJ2-3; D is undetermined. CDR3 length: 12 residues. Germline V CDR1 and CDR2: MNHEY, SMNVEV (reference sequence). Trimming took off 4 bases at V and 0 bases at J, with 2 bases between the two ends.

Concerning this clone: Other nucleotide sequences in the sample specify the same CDR3. The chain combines TRBV28 with TRBJ2-5; possible D gene TRBD1, 6 bases. V lost 2 bases and J lost 5, with 9 bases in between. The germline V gene encodes CDR1 MDHEN and CDR2 SYDVKM. The CDR3 is 13 amino acids. The CDR3 spells CASSLGGGETQYF. CDR3 sequence (DNA): TGTGCCAGCAGTTTAGGGGGCGGGGAGACCCAGTACTTC.

The CDR3 nucleotides are TGCAGCGTTGGCCCCGAGACACAGGGGTATGGCTACACCTTC. It translates to CSVGPETQGYGYTF. The V and J genes are TRBV29-1 and TRBJ1-2; TRBD1 matches 7 bases. With 4 bases clipped from V and 5 bases from J, the junction kept 10 bases outside the gene matches. Germline V gene sequence: CDR1 SQVTM, CDR2 ANQGSEA. CDR3 size: 14 residues.

The V call is TRBV19, the J call TRBJ2-2, with D hard to call. CDR3 size: 14 residues. The germline CDR1 and CDR2 sequences are LNHDA and SQIVND (reference sequence). Deletions cut 2 bases from V and 6 bases from J, with 10 bases between. The CDR3 here is CASSIILSAGELFF. CDR3 nucleotide sequence: TGTGCCAGTAGTATAATTCTAAGTGCCGGGGAGCTGTTTTTT. The variable domain in full, with the rest retrieved from reference TRBV19 and TRBJ2-2, is DGGITQSPKYLFRKEGQNVTLSCEQNLNHDAMYWYRQDPGQGLRLIYYSQIVNDFQKGDIAEGYSVSREKKESFPLTVTSAQKNPTAFYLCASSIILSAGELFFGEGSRLTVL.